This TCR beta chain comes out of a study of Tregs in tolerant kidney transplant recipients (dated by TCRdb to the late 2010s). In the study overall: The study applied TCRbeta sequencing to find donor-specific regulatory T cells before combined kidney and bone marrow transplantation and then followed those same cells after transplant.

A word on this clone: No antigen is known for it. Base qualities are not recorded, but no much larger clone differs from it by a single base.

Paper-wide results and their limitations: Donor-specific Treg expansion exceeded global Treg expansion in tolerant patients, suggesting antigen-driven rather than nonspecific expansion. Although technical replication error seemed to be minimal, the question of biological reproducibility was not addressed directly. Because the PCR primers were changed over time for some patients, nucleotide-level comparison could not be performed across the samples from those patients. The study was constrained by small patient numbers, and validation of the findings is required in larger populations and under other immunosuppression protocols. Expanding Tregs with activated donor B cells appeared to identify the most biologically relevant and donor-specific TCRbeta repertoire.

The transplants used related donors along with nonmyeloablative bone marrow transplantation, and in the human trials mixed chimerism was transient. Thawed PBMCs were FACS-sorted into unstimulated Tregs (CD4+CD25+CD127-), CD4+ non-Tregs (CD4+CD25-), CD4 cells and CD8 cells. A few combined kidney and bone marrow transplant recipients from the ITN036ST trial were included as patients, and samples were available only from these trial subjects. Healthy control blood was processed to PBMCs by Ficoll density gradient and cryopreserved, and patient PBMCs were collected before and after transplant. In the germline V gene, CDR1 corresponds to SGHAT and CDR2 to FQNNGV. V and J lose 7 bases and 4 bases, and a span of 19 bases separates them. Including cysteine and phenylalanine, the CDR3 has 15 amino acids. The read is trimmed to its CDR3 DNA, 45 bases read in frame from base 1. Genomic DNA was extracted from sorted cells with the QIAGEN DNeasy Blood and Tissue Kit for TCRbeta CDR3 sequencing. Through immunoSEQ, high-throughput TCRbeta CDR3 sequencing was done commercially, including PCR amplification with internal controls and bias correction. Under the source paper's analysis protocol: Unique productive TCRbeta sequences were defined by CDR3 nucleotide sequence when primers matched and otherwise by CDR3 amino acid sequence together with Vbeta and Jbeta genes. To correct sorting error, sequences shared between sorted populations at a frequency ratio of 2:1 or less were removed; the rest were assigned to the higher population. Donor-reactive sequences were defined as at least 5-fold expanded in CFSE-low cells versus unstimulated cells, with frequency of at least 0.01% in CFSE-low cells. Repertoire divergence was quantified by Jensen-Shannon divergence using the top 100 TCRbeta sequences ranked by frequency. When a sample had multiple sequencing runs, each run was corrected for sorting error separately and the runs were then pooled. Entries here come from immuneACCESS through TCRdb and include only in-frame sequences with V and J called. Some clones fail to appear in such tables; in the studies checked, an unresolved V gene covers under half of the shortfall, and the cause of the remainder is unknown. D and trimming come from the DNA, and the V and J calls and clone size come from that table. Within this sample are about 52,000 clones, with about 90% of them counted one time only. The biggest ten clones account for roughly 15% of the sample.

The origin of this receptor is a human patient who received a combined kidney and bone marrow transplant. Some T cells seen after a transplant may have their origin in the graft donor. Sample: CD8+ T cells from blood (PBMCs), taken 24 months after the transplant. The V and J genes are TRBV11-2 and TRBJ1-1; perhaps TRBD1 is the D gene, with 6 bases matching. The CDR3 sequence is CASTLEGGGITEAFF. Here is the DNA: TGTGCCAGCACCCTGGAAGGGGGGGGTATCACTGAAGCTTTCTTT.